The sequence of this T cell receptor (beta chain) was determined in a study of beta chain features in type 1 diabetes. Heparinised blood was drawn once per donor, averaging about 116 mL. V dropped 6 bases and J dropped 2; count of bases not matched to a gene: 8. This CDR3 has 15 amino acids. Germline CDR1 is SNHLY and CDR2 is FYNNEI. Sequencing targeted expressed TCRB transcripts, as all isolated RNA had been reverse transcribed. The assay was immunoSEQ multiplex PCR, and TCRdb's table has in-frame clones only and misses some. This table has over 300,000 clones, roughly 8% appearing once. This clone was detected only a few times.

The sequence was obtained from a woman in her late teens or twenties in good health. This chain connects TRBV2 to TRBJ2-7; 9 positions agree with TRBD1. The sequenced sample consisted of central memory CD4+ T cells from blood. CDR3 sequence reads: CASRDRDRATYEQYF. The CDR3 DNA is TGTGCCAGCAGGGACCGGGACAGGGCCACCTACGAGCAGTACTTC.